This TCR beta chain was identified in a study of T cells in Graves' hyperthyroidism and ophthalmopathy. The overall study: The initial diagnosis was the point when peripheral blood was collected, ahead of any treatment. Broader study findings: Model output signaled ophthalmopathy a median 6.5 months ahead of onset.

This clonotype was recorded at least ten times. Its cognate antigen is unknown. CDR3 size: 13 residues. In germline, CDR1 is DFQATT, CDR2 SNEGSKA (reference sequence). After removal of 3 bases from V and 4 bases from J, the junction contained 5 bases not matched to a gene. Aged 18 to 65, the patients had hyperthyroidism that was newly diagnosed and had lasted under 2 months. What was amplified from RNA transcripts were TCR beta CDR3 regions. HTBI primers drove first-round RT-PCR of the TCR CDR3. TCRdb called the multiplex PCR reads again in MiXCR, with one record for every CDR3 protein. Counted here are 350,000 or so distinct CDR3 sequences, 21% occurring once; the ten biggest clones make up roughly 52%.

V usage is TRBV20-1 and J usage is TRBJ2-5, with TRBD2 matching 7 bases. This TCR derives from a woman aged 45 to 65 with Graves' hyperthyroidism. The sequencing sample was made of blood. CDR3 nucleotides: TGCAGTGCTAGGCGGTTAGCGGGAGAGACCCAGTACTTC. It yields the protein CSARRLAGETQYF.